This TCR beta chain was sequenced in a study of Graves' ophthalmopathy and Graves' hyperthyroidism. TCR beta CDR3 amplification used RNA transcripts. The first round was an RT-PCR with HTBI primers, and the second round was a multiplex PCR. TCRdb redid the calling of the multiplex PCR reads with MiXCR, one entry per CDR3 protein. The sample consists of over a million distinct CDR3 sequences, about 38% of them appearing once. This CDR3 comprises 12 residues. V lost 10 bases and J 6 bases, leaving 12 bases between the germline ends. CDR1 and CDR2 (germline): SGHAT, FQDESV (reference sequence). This TCR derives from an adult man with Graves' hyperthyroidism. The chain links TRBV11-1 to TRBJ2-2, with a possible D match to TRBD2 (5 bases). The sample taken for sequencing was peripheral blood or thyroid tissue (not recorded which). This chain's CDR3 is CATSREPGELFF. CDR3 coding DNA: TGTGCCACATCTCGGGAACCCGGGGAGCTGTTTTTT.